These 23 T cell receptor beta chains were sequenced from one sample in a study of beta chain features in type 1 diabetes (dated by TCRdb to the late 2010s). Findings and caveats that apply to the study as a whole: In all four CD4+ subsets, TCRB CDR3 length was moderately but significantly shorter in type 1 diabetes patients.

Library prep was done by the immunoSEQ multiplex PCR assay. The entire amount of isolated RNA was reverse transcribed using the High Capacity cDNA Reverse Transcription Kit, so the sequenced TCRB transcripts were expressed ones. The table comes from immuneACCESS by way of TCRdb, which keeps in-frame sequences with V and J called. Part of the clones is missing from these tables; in studies checked, under half for an unresolved V gene and the rest for unknown reasons. The sample data list some 45,000 clones, and around 70% of these were observed just once. The top ten constitute approximately 2% of the sample. What these receptors recognize is not known. The sequenced sample was Tregs from blood. What this sample's cell subset or site label stands for: regulatory CD4+ T cells. Every receptor here comes from a woman aged 18-35 years with type 1 diabetes.

This clone was observed a handful of times. J is TRBJ2-3 and V is TRBV5-1, with TRBD2 as a possible D gene (6 bases). Germline values: CDR1 SGHRS, CDR2 YFSETQ. The CDR3 is 17 residues long. Between the trimmed V and J ends, which lost 2 bases and 0 bases, there was a span of 16 bases. CDR3 sequence reads: CASSFLRREPSTDTQYF. Here the CDR3 DNA reads TGCGCCAGCAGCTTCCTACGTCGGGAGCCTAGCACAGATACGCAGTATTTT.

The chain combines TRBV15 with TRBJ2-7, with D uncertain. V was clipped by 3 bases and J by 3 bases, with 6 bases between them. The CDR3 covers 12 residues. In germline, CDR1 is LNHNV, CDR2 YYDKDF (reference sequence). The CDR3 here is CATSRTGYEQYF. The CDR3 nucleotides are TGTGCCACCAGCAGGACGGGCTACGAGCAGTACTTC.

This clone was detected only once. The genes are TRBV9 and TRBJ1-1, with D possibly being TRBD1 (6 bases). Germline lookup yields CDR1 SGDLS and CDR2 YYNGEE. There are 14 residues in the CDR3. V gave up 4 bases and J gave up 1 base, with 11 bases separating them. The DNA of the CDR3 is TGTGCCAGCAGCTCCAGACAGGAGAACACTGAAGCTTTCTTT. Its protein is CASSSRQENTEAFF.

The V gene is TRBV6-5, the J gene TRBJ1-5; 8 bases are a match to TRBD1. The germline gives CDR1 MNHEY, CDR2 SVGAGI. This CDR3 contains 13 residues. V lost 6 bases and J lost 6; bases outside the gene matches: 4. The CDR3, as DNA: TGTGCCAGCAGGACAGGGGTGGGTCAGCCCCAGCATTTT. Translating it yields CASRTGVGQPQHF.

This clone occurred a few times. In DNA form, the CDR3 reads TGTGCCATCAGGGGGGACAGGGGGCGAGGTGATGGCTACACCTTC. It yields the protein CAIRGDRGRGDGYTF. The chain has TRBV10-3 and TRBJ1-2; TRBD1 agrees at 12 bases. Germline CDR1 and CDR2: ENHRY and SYGVKD. CDR3 size: 15 residues. J lost 6 bases, V lost 6 bases, and 8 bases had no gene match.

The gene calls are TRBV9 and TRBJ2-3; 7 bases line up with TRBD1. Per germline, CDR1 SGDLS and CDR2 YYNGEE. CDR3 size: 14 residues. Trimming at V came to 2 bases and at J to 3 bases, leaving 3 bases not matched to a gene. The CDR3 bases are TGTGCCAGCAGCGTCGGCAGGGGGACAGATACGCAGTATTTT. Translating gives CASSVGRGTDTQYF.

In this sample, this clone turned up once. The chain uses TRBV11-3 and TRBJ2-1; D is possibly TRBD2 (6 bases). Deletions cut 1 base from V and 12 bases from J, with 13 bases between. The germline V gene encodes CDR1 SGHNT and CDR2 YENEEA. The CDR3 consists of 13 residues. The CDR3 DNA reads as TGTGCCAGCAGCTTAGGAACTAGCATTTGGCAGTTCTTC. Protein sequence: CASSLGTSIWQFF.

V usage is TRBV6-5 and J usage is TRBJ2-1, with D perhaps matching TRBD1 (6 bases). Trimming cost V 6 bases and J 3 bases, with 12 bases left between them. Germline CDR1 and CDR2: MNHEY and SVGAGI. The CDR3 is 14 residues long. The DNA for the CDR3 is TGTGCCAGCAGCCCAGGGGAACGCTACAATGAGCAGTTCTTC. It codes for CASSPGERYNEQFF.

This clone was seen a handful of times. The genes are TRBV7-9 and TRBJ1-4; maybe TRBD1 (5 bases). The CDR3 length is 14 residues. The germline V and J ends were trimmed by 4 bases and 8 bases, with 14 bases remaining between them. Germline CDR1 reads SEHNR; CDR2 reads FQNEAQ (reference sequence). CDR3 sequence (DNA): TGTGCCAGCAGCTACTTCCAGGGAGGCGAAAAACTGTTTTTT. As protein: CASSYFQGGEKLFF.

The genes are TRBV29-1 and TRBJ2-5; perhaps TRBD1 as D (5 bases). V was trimmed by 6 bases and J by 2 bases, leaving 16 bases between them. This CDR3 spans 14 amino acids. Germline V lookup: CDR1 SQVTM, CDR2 ANQGSEA. CDR3 amino acids: CSVRPWTLQETQYF. The CDR3 DNA follows: TGCAGCGTGAGACCTTGGACACTTCAAGAGACCCAGTACTTC.

This clone was seen a few times. The chain carries TRBV27 and TRBJ2-3; TRBD2 matches 11 bases. There are 15 residues in the CDR3. Germline CDR1 is MNHEY and CDR2 is SMNVEV (reference sequence). Trimming cost V 6 bases and J 3 bases; bases outside gene matches: 5. The DNA of the CDR3 is TGTGCCAGCAGAATAGCGGGAGGGCCAACAGATACGCAGTATTTT. Its translation: CASRIAGGPTDTQYF.

The V call is TRBV18, the J call TRBJ1-6; D possibly corresponds to TRBD1 (5 bases). CDR1 KGHSH and CDR2 LQKENI come from the germline V gene. The V end was cut by 2 bases, the J end by 8 bases, with 13 bases between. The CDR3 is 15 amino acids. The CDR3 nucleotides read TGTGCCAGCTCACCATCAGGGTTCGAACATTCACCCCTCCACTTT. Its translation: CASSPSGFEHSPLHF.

The chain carries TRBV18 and TRBJ2-5; D not certain. Between the trimmed V and J ends, which lost 5 bases and 3 bases, there was a span of 4 bases. Germline assignment: CDR1 KGHSH and CDR2 LQKENI. The CDR3 contains 11 residues. The CDR3 DNA follows: TGTGCCAGCTCATCAGAAGAGACCCAGTACTTC. It codes for CASSSEETQYF.

This sequence joins TRBV19 and TRBJ2-5; 8 nucleotides align to TRBD1. V was pared by 6 bases and J by 4 bases, with 7 bases of the junction left unmatched. The CDR3 covers 14 residues. The germline V gene encodes CDR1 LNHDA and CDR2 SQIVND (reference sequence). This CDR3 is CASRPGGRGETQYF. The CDR3 DNA follows: TGTGCCAGTAGGCCAGGGGGCAGAGGAGAGACCCAGTACTTC.

In this sample, this clone turned up a few times. J is TRBJ2-1 and V is TRBV18; tentative D call: TRBD2 (6 bases). Looked up from germline, CDR1 is KGHSH and CDR2 is LQKENI. The CDR3 is 16 residues long. V lost 4 bases and J lost 2, with 15 bases in between. The CDR3 spells CASSLGGGTTYNEQFF. In DNA form, the CDR3 reads TGTGCCAGCTCACTCGGTGGCGGGACCACCTACAATGAGCAGTTCTTC.

The V call is TRBV7-2, the J call TRBJ2-2; tentatively, D is TRBD2 (5 bases). The CDR3 sequence is 14 residues long. Trimming cost V 1 base and J 3 bases, with 6 bases left between them. CDR1 and CDR2 (germline): SGHTA, FQGNSA. The CDR3 reads CASSLERDTGELFF. DNA of the CDR3: TGTGCCAGCAGCTTAGAGAGGGACACCGGGGAGCTGTTTTTT.

This clone was detected only a few times. The J gene is TRBJ2-2, the V gene TRBV29-1; 7 bases align to TRBD1. The trim removed 6 bases at V and 5 bases at J, leaving 15 bases unmatched. This CDR3 is built from 16 residues. CDR1 is SQVTM, CDR2 ANQGSEA, per germline. CDR3 protein: CSVRPRGQGATGELFF. The CDR3 DNA sequence: TGCAGCGTCCGTCCTAGGGGGCAGGGCGCGACCGGGGAGCTGTTTTTT.

The chain links TRBV2 to TRBJ2-5; 8 bases map to TRBD2. The CDR3 contains 15 residues. Trimming removed 5 bases from V and 2 bases from J; junction bases left unmatched: 7. CDR1 and CDR2 (germline): SNHLY, FYNNEI. This CDR3 is CASSPISGTQETQYF. The CDR3 nucleotides are TGTGCCAGCAGTCCAATTAGCGGGACGCAAGAGACCCAGTACTTC.

The chain combines TRBV30 with TRBJ1-2; no definite D call. With 1 base removed from V and 4 bases from J, the gap between germline ends came to 13 bases. The length of the CDR3 is 14 residues. CDR1 is GTSNPN, CDR2 SVGIG, per germline (reference sequence). CDR3 region: CAWSELVTGYGYTF. DNA of the CDR3: TGTGCCTGGAGTGAATTAGTGACGGGCTATGGCTACACCTTC.

The chain carries TRBV6-5 and TRBJ2-7; 8 nucleotides line up with TRBD1. There are 16 residues in the CDR3. Trimming removed 2 bases from V and 2 bases from J; junction bases left unmatched: 8. CDR1 and CDR2 from the germline V gene are MNHEY and SVGAGI. DNA of the CDR3: TGTGCCAGCAGTTACCTTGCCCGGACAGGGACCTACGAGCAGTACTTC. Translating it yields CASSYLARTGTYEQYF.

The V gene is TRBV10-3, the J gene TRBJ2-1; D remains unclear. Trimming left V 3 bases short and J 9 bases short, with 15 bases between. The CDR3 has 14 residues. Germline lookup yields CDR1 ENHRY and CDR2 SYGVKD. CDR3 loop: CAISENVLSGEQFF. CDR3 nucleotide sequence: TGTGCCATCAGTGAAAACGTCCTCTCGGGTGAGCAGTTCTTC.

The rearrangement uses TRBV30 and TRBJ1-2; 8 bases match TRBD1. This CDR3 is built from 13 residues. V gave up 2 bases and J gave up 8 bases; unmatched junction bases: 7. Per the germline V gene, CDR1 is GTSNPN and CDR2 is SVGIG (reference sequence). CDR3: CAWSRKQGGGYTF. In DNA form, the CDR3 reads TGTGCCTGGAGTCGCAAACAGGGGGGCGGCTACACCTTC.

The chain has TRBV7-2 and TRBJ2-3, with D maybe TRBD1 (5 bases). V was cut by 11 bases and J by 2 bases, with 11 bases left in between. The germline gives CDR1 SGHTA, CDR2 FQGNSA. This CDR3 has 12 residues. In DNA form, the CDR3 reads TGTGCCGTAGCCAGGGACACAGATACGCAGTATTTT. This gives the protein CAVARDTDTQYF.